Detailed here is one T cell receptor (beta chain). Its antigen is not known. TCRdb reprocessed the 5' RACE reads via MiXCR and lists one record per CDR3 protein. In the table there are roughly 350,000 distinct CDR3 sequences, 28% of which are singletons. Germline CDR1 reads SGHRS; CDR2 reads YFSETQ. The CDR3 runs to 14 residues. Trimming stripped 2 bases from V and 9 bases from J, with 15 bases between. This sample was taken from a study of T-cell memory formation after mild COVID-19. Overall study context: Largely, TCR clusters stayed within a single donor. The study, taken as a whole, reports: The study detected some responding clones in pre-infection memory, suggesting cross-reactive memory joined.

The TCR originated in an adult woman who had mild COVID-19 (a few samples of this study predate the infection). Cell type and time point are not known. This chain links TRBV5-1 with TRBJ2-4, with D perhaps being TRBD1 or TRBD2 (6 bases each). Sample: PBMCs or a T cell subset sorted from them (not recorded which). The CDR3 DNA reads as TGCGCCAGCAGCTTACAGGGAGGTGGAGGCATTCAGTACTTC. Its translation: CASSLQGGGGIQYF.